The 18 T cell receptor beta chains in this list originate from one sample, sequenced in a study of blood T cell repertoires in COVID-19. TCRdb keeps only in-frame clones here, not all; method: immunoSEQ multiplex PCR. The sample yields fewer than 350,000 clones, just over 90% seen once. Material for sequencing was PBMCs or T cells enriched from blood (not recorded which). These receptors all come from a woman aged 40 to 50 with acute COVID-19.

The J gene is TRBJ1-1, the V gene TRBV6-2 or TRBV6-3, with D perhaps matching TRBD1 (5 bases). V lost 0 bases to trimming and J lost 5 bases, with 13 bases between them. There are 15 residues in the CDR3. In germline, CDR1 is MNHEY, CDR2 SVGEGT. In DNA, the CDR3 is TGTGCCAGCAGTTACTCAGGGAGGGGAGGAACTGAAGCTTTCTTT. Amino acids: CASSYSGRGGTEAFF.

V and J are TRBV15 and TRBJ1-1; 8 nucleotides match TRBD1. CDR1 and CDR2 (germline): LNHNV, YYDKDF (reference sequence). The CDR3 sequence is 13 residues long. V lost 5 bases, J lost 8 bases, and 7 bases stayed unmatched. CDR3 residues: CATSANRGFEAFF. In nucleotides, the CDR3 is TGTGCCACCAGCGCCAACAGGGGGTTCGAAGCTTTCTTT.

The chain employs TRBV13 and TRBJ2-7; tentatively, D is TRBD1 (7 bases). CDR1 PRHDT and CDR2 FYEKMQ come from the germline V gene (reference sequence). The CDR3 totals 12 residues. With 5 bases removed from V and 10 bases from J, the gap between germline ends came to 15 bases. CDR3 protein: CASSTRGADQYF. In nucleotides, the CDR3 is TGTGCCAGCAGCACCAGGGGGGCAGATCAGTACTTC.

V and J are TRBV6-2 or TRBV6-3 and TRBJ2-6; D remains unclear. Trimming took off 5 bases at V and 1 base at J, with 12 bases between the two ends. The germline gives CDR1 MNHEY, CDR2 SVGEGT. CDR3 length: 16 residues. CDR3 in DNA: TGTGCCAGCAGTCCGCCGTTACAGTCTGGGGCCAACGTCCTGACTTTC. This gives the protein CASSPPLQSGANVLTF.

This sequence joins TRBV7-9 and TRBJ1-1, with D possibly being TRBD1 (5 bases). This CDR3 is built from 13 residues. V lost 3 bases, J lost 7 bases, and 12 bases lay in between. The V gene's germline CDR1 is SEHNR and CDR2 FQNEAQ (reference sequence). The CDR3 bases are TGTGCCAGCAGCTTGCAGGGTCAGGGTGAAGCTTTCTTT. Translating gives CASSLQGQGEAFF.

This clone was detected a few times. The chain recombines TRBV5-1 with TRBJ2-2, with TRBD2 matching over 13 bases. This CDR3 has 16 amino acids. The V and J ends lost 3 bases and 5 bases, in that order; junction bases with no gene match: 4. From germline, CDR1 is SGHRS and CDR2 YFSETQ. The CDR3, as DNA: TGCGCCAGCAGCTGGACTAGCGGGAGACAGACCGGGGAGCTGTTTTTT. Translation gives CASSWTSGRQTGELFF.

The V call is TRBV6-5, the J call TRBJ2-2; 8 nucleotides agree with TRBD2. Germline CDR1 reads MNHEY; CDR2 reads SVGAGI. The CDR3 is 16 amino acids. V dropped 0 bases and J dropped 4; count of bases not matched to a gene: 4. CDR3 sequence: CASSYSIGRATGELFF. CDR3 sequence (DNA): TGTGCCAGCAGTTACTCTATCGGGAGGGCCACCGGGGAGCTGTTTTTT.

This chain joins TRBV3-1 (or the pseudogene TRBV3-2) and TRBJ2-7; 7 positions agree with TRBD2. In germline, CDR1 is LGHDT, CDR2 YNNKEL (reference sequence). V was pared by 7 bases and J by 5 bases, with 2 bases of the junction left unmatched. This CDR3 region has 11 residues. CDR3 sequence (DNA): TGTGCCAGCAACCGGGGGGACGAGCAGTACTTC. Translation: CASNRGDEQYF.

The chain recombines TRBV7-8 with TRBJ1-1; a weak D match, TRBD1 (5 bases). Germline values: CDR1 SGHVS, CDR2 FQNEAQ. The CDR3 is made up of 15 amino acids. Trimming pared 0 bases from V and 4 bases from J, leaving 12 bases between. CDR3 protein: CASSLAARGGTEAFF. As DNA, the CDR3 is TGTGCCAGCAGCTTAGCCGCTCGGGGGGGCACTGAAGCTTTCTTT.

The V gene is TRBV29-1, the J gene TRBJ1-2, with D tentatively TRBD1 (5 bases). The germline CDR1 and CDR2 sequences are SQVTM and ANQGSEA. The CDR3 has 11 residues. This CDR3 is CRIDSQYGYTF. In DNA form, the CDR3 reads TGCAGAATCGACAGTCAATATGGCTACACCTTC.

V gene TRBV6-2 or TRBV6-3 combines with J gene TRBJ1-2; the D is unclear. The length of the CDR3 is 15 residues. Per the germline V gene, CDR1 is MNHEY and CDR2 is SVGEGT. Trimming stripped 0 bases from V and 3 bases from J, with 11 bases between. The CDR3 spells CASSYSGQADYGYTF. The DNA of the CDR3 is TGTGCCAGCAGTTACTCGGGTCAGGCAGACTATGGCTACACCTTC.

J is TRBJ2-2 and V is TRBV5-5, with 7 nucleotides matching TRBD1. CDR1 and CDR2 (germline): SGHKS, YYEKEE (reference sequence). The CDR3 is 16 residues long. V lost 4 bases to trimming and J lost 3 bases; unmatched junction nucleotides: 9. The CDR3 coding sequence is TGTGCCAGCAGCCTTCGCGACAGGGATGACACCGGGGAGCTGTTTTTT. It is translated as CASSLRDRDDTGELFF.

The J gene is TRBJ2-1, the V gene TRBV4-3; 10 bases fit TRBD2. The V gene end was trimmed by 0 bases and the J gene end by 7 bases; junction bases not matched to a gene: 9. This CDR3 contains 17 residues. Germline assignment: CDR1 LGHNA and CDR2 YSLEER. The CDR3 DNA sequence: TGCGCCAGCAGCCAAGAAGGGAGCGGGAGGGCCCGGAATGAGCAGTTCTTC. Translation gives CASSQEGSGRARNEQFF.

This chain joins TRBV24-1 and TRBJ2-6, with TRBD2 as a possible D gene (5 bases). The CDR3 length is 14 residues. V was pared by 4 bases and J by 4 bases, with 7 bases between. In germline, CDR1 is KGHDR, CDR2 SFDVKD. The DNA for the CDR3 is TGTGCCACCAGTGAAAGCGGAGGGGCCAACGTCCTGACTTTC. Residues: CATSESGGANVLTF.

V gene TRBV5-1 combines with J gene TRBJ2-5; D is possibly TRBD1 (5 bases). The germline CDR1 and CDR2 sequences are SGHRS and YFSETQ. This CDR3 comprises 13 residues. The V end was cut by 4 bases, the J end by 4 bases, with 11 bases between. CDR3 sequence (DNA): TGCGCCAGCAGCCTCCAGGGCTCAGAGACCCAGTACTTC. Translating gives CASSLQGSETQYF.

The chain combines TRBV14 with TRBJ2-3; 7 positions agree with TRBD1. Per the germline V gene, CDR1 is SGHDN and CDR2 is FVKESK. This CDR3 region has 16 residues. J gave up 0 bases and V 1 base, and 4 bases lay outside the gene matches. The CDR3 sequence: CASSQGQGLSTDTQYF. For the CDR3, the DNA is TGTGCCAGCAGCCAAGGACAGGGCCTCAGCACAGATACGCAGTATTTT.

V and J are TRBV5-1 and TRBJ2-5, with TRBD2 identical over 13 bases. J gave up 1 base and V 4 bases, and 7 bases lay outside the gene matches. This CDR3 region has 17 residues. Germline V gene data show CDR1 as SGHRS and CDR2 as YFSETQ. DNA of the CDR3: TGCGCCAGCAGCGGATCGACTAGCGGGGGGAGCCAAGAGACCCAGTACTTC. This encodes CASSGSTSGGSQETQYF.

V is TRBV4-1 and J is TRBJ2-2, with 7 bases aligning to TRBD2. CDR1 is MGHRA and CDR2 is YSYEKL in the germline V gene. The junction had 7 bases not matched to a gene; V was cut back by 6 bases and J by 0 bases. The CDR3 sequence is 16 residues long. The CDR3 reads CASRKAGRANTGELFF. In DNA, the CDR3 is TGCGCCAGCAGAAAAGCAGGGAGGGCGAACACCGGGGAGCTGTTTTTT.